The T cell receptor (beta chain) described here comes from a study of T cell repertoires in cytomegalovirus infection. As for the study in general: Alongside well-studied HLA-B-restricted CMV epitopes, recently identified HLA-C-restricted CMV epitopes were also used.

TCRdb reprocessed the reads with MiXCR, giving one entry per CDR3 protein. The sample has 90,000 to 110,000 distinct CDR3 sequences; around 28% are singletons. This clonotype was seen a few times. Its antigen is unidentified. The CDR3 covers 14 residues. Germline-derived CDR1 and CDR2 are MNHNY and SVGAGI (reference sequence). Trimming removed 5 bases from V and 7 bases from J; junction bases left unmatched: 7. This material consisted of CD8+ T cells from cultured PBMCs, taken from culture after CMV antigen stimulation. The chain couples TRBV6-6 to TRBJ2-2, with 7 nucleotides matching TRBD2. This TCR was recovered from a human donor in good health (CMV status not recorded). Some clones in this sample may be carry-over from other donors' samples. CDR3 protein: CASSRDYPGGELFF. DNA for the CDR3: TGTGCCAGCAGTCGGGACTACCCTGGCGGGGAGCTGTTTTTT.